Listed below are T cell receptor beta chains from one sample, sequenced in a study of lymphopenia after photon versus proton radiotherapy. Clones were sequenced by immunoSEQ multiplex PCR, and TCRdb holds only the in-frame ones, with some missing. The data contain around 19,000 clones, 92% of them seen just once; the ten biggest clones take up around 1.7%. This sample comprised peripheral blood, obtained from a patient treated with photon-based radiotherapy. The source is a woman aged 40-49 years with cholangiocarcinoma. Both conserved end residues are part of each CDR3. Fields, in order: V gene, J gene, clone size, D gene, CDR3 DNA, CDR3 protein. The D gene is left open where the match is weak. Size is stated for part of the rows, as once, few or many counts, or as a class when the clone is expanded.

>TRBV20-1|TRBJ2-7|-|TRBD1
TGCAGTGCCCAGACAGGGTACGAGCAGTACTTC
CSAQTGYEQYF
>TRBV5-4|TRBJ2-3|-|TRBD2
TGTGCCAGCAGCTTGGAAAGCGGGAGAGATACGCAGTATTTT
CASSLESGRDTQYF
>TRBV7-7|TRBJ2-1|-|TRBD1
TGTGCTAGCAGCTTAGACAGGGGGAATGAGCAGTTCTTC
CASSLDRGNEQFF
>TRBV28|TRBJ2-1|-|-
TGTGCCAGCAGTACAGGGACCGTATCTATTAACAATGAGCAGTTCTTC
CASSTGTVSINNEQFF
>TRBV19|TRBJ2-1|-|TRBD2
TGTGCCAGTAGTATAAGACTAGCGGGGTTTTACAATGAGCAGTTCTTC
CASSIRLAGFYNEQFF
>TRBV6-1|TRBJ2-7|-|-
TGTGCCAGCACCGGGGGGCGTTCAGGTTCCTACGAGCAGTACTTC
CASTGGRSGSYEQYF
>TRBV29-1|TRBJ1-2|-|-
TGCAGCGTTGATTCTGGGCTTGACTACACCTTC
CSVDSGLDYTF
>TRBV27|TRBJ2-2|-|TRBD1
TGTGCCAGCAGAACAGGGGGCCCCCCCGGGGAGCTGTTTTTT
CASRTGGPPGELFF
>TRBV25-1|TRBJ2-5|-|-
TGTGCCAGCAGTGAACCCTACCCAGGCCCCCAGTACTTC
CASSEPYPGPQYF
>TRBV5-1|TRBJ1-1|-|-
TGCGCCAGCAGCTTACGAGCGGGGCGCCGACTGAGAGCCACTGAAGCTTTCTTT
CASSLRAGRRLRATEAFF
>TRBV19|TRBJ2-3|once|TRBD2
TGTGCCAGTAACCTCGGGAGGCTAGCGGGGGGCGCTAGCACAGATACGCAGTATTTT
CASNLGRLAGGASTDTQYF
>TRBV18|TRBJ1-4|-|-
TGTGCCAGCTCACCACCGGGGGTGAGGGATGAAAAACTGTTTTTT
CASSPPGVRDEKLFF
>TRBV5-1|TRBJ1-2|-|TRBD1
TGCGCCAGCAGCTTGACAGGGGAGAATGGCTACACCTTC
CASSLTGENGYTF
>TRBV9|TRBJ1-4|-|-
TGTGCCAGCACCAAGAGTCCGTCGGGCTACGAAAAACTGTTTTTT
CASTKSPSGYEKLFF
>TRBV14|TRBJ2-7|-|-
TGTGCCAGCAGCCAGACGCAAGCCGGGAGACATCTCTTC
CASSQTQAGRHLF
>TRBV5-4|TRBJ2-3|-|-
TGTGCCAGCAGCTTGGAGCGGGGCACAGATACGCAGTATTTT
CASSLERGTDTQYF
>TRBV5-4|TRBJ1-1|-|-
TGTGCCAGCAGCTTGGAGGGAGGGAGAAGGAGCACTGAAGCTTTCTTT
CASSLEGGRRSTEAFF
>TRBV7-3|TRBJ2-2|-|TRBD1
TGTGCCAGCAGCTTCCCTCGGGGACAGGGTACCGGGGAGCTGTTTTTT
CASSFPRGQGTGELFF
>TRBV6-1|TRBJ1-1|-|TRBD1
TGTGCCAGCAGGCCAACAGGGGCTAGCACTGAAGCTTTCTTT
CASRPTGASTEAFF
>TRBV30|TRBJ1-1|once|-
TGTGCCTGGAGTTCCCCCCAAGAAGCTTTCTTT
CAWSSPQEAFF
>TRBV11-1|TRBJ1-1|-|-
TGTGCCAGCAGCTTCAGGGCTAACACTGAAGCTTTCTTT
CASSFRANTEAFF
>TRBV5-1|TRBJ2-5|-|TRBD2
TGCGCCAGCAGGGCTAGCGGGGGGGCCAGGGAGACCCAGTACTTC
CASRASGGARETQYF
>TRBV18|TRBJ1-1|-|TRBD1
TGTGCCAGCTCACCTTCGGACAGGGGGACTGAAGCTTTCTTT
CASSPSDRGTEAFF
>TRBV19|TRBJ1-4|-|-
TGTGCCAGTAGTATTGAGAGGGACGGTGAAAAACTGTTTTTT
CASSIERDGEKLFF
>TRBV5-1|TRBJ1-2|medium-sized|-
TGCGCCAGCAGCTTATCCGGCCGAAACTATGGCTACACCTTC
CASSLSGRNYGYTF
>TRBV19|TRBJ2-3|-|TRBD1
TGTGCCAGTAGTCCAGACAGGGGCGTTGCAACAGATACGCAGTATTTT
CASSPDRGVATDTQYF
>TRBV6-1|TRBJ2-1|few|TRBD2
TGTGCCAGCAGTGATGAGCGGGGGGGCTATAATGAGCAGTTCTTC
CASSDERGGYNEQFF
>TRBV9|TRBJ2-7|-|TRBD2
TGTGCCAGCAGCGCCGGACTAGCGATTGACGAGCAGTACTTC
CASSAGLAIDEQYF
>TRBV9|TRBJ2-3|-|TRBD2
TGTGCCAGCAGCGTAGGACTAGCGGGCGCTAGCACAGATACGCAGTATTTT
CASSVGLAGASTDTQYF
>TRBV27|TRBJ1-6|-|-
TGTGCCAGCAGTTTTGGGGTTACAGGGTCCTCCTATAATTCACCCCTCCACTTT
CASSFGVTGSSYNSPLHF
>TRBV9|TRBJ1-4|-|-
TGTGCCAGCAGCGTAGACCTCGCAAATGAAAAACTGTTTTTT
CASSVDLANEKLFF
>TRBV5-1|TRBJ2-7|-|TRBD2
TGCGCCAGCAGGCTAGCGGGAGAGAACGAGCAGTACTTC
CASRLAGENEQYF
>TRBV11-2|TRBJ2-1|-|TRBD2
TGTGCCAGCAACGAGGGCGGGAGAGATGAGCAGTTCTTC
CASNEGGRDEQFF
>TRBV2|TRBJ1-1|-|TRBD1
TGTGCCAGCAACAGGGGGCTGACTGAAGCTTTCTTT
CASNRGLTEAFF
>TRBV5-1|TRBJ2-7|-|-
TGCGCCAGCTCCCGCGGTTCCCCCTCCTACGAGCAGTACTTC
CASSRGSPSYEQYF
>TRBV30|TRBJ1-1|-|TRBD1
TGTGCCTGGTCCCCAGGGACAGGGGTATTCGTGAACACTGAAGCTTTCTTT
CAWSPGTGVFVNTEAFF
>TRBV5-6|TRBJ1-2|-|TRBD1
TGTGCCAGCAGCTTAGACAGGGGGATTCGTGGCTACACCTTC
CASSLDRGIRGYTF
>TRBV10-1|TRBJ2-3|-|-
TGCGCCAGCAGCCCCGGCACAGATACGCAGTATTTT
CASSPGTDTQYF
>TRBV5-4|TRBJ2-5|-|-
TGTGCCAGCAGCTTGGAGTCTAGTAAGCAGGAGACCCAGTACTTC
CASSLESSKQETQYF
>TRBV11-1|TRBJ2-3|-|TRBD1
TGTGCCAGCAGCTTAGTACGGCGACAGGGTGGCACAGATACGCAGTATTTT
CASSLVRRQGGTDTQYF
>TRBV30|TRBJ2-2|once|-
TGTGCCTGGTCATCTGTGGAAACCGGGGAGCTGTTTTTT
CAWSSVETGELFF
>TRBV6-1|TRBJ2-3|-|TRBD1
TGTACCATAGGGACAGAAAGCACAGATACGCAGTATTTT
CTIGTESTDTQYF
>TRBV6-4|TRBJ1-1|-|-
TGTGCCAGCAGTGAGGGCGTCAGCACTGAAGCTTTCTTT
CASSEGVSTEAFF
>TRBV18|TRBJ1-6|-|-
TGTGCCAATTCTAACTCTCGGCCCTCTCGGAGGCAGGGGTCGGATTCACCCCTCCACTTT
CANSNSRPSRRQGSDSPLHF
>TRBV27|TRBJ2-7|-|TRBD2
TGTGCCAGCAGTTTAGTGGCGGGAGTGAGGACGAGGGAGCAGTACTTC
CASSLVAGVRTREQYF
>TRBV5-1|TRBJ2-3|-|TRBD2
TGCGCCAGCAGCCTAGCGGAAACTTTCACAGATACGCAGTATTTT
CASSLAETFTDTQYF
>TRBV6-5|TRBJ1-2|-|-
TGTGCCAGCAGGGGCGCCGGGGGCTATGGCTACACCTTC
CASRGAGGYGYTF
>TRBV4-3|TRBJ1-1|-|-
TGCGCCAGCAGCCAAGATGTGGTCCAGACTGAAGCTTTCTTT
CASSQDVVQTEAFF
>TRBV5-6|TRBJ1-5|-|TRBD1
TGTGCCAGCAGTCCACAGGGGGCGCGTCAGCCCCAGCATTTT
CASSPQGARQPQHF
>TRBV15|TRBJ1-4|few|-
TGTGCCACCAGCAGAGCCAGAGGGTTAACTAATGAAAAACTGTTTTTT
CATSRARGLTNEKLFF
>TRBV19|TRBJ1-4|-|TRBD1
TGTGCCAGTAATCGCGGGACAGGGGGAGAAAAACTGTTTTTT
CASNRGTGGEKLFF
>TRBV7-9|TRBJ2-1|-|-
TGTGCCAGCAGCCCTCGGACCGGCGTGGGTGAGCAGTTCTTC
CASSPRTGVGEQFF
>TRBV29-1|TRBJ2-7|-|-
TGCAGCGTTCTCCGGGGTTACGAGCAGTACTTC
CSVLRGYEQYF